This T cell receptor beta chain was observed in a study of cytomegalovirus exposure and HLA in healthy donors (dated by TCRdb to about 2017). Context from the whole study: In an earlier analysis of under 600 of the donors, less than 350 Gb of sequence data and 117 million unique TCR beta sequences from approximately 180 million T cells were reported. Across about 370 genotyped donors of the cohort, an average of about 200,000 unique TCR beta nucleotide sequences per donor were sequenced, and approximately 19% of those sequences were non-productive. Class I and class II HLA loci were covered by the typing at four-digit resolution. The study aimed to test whether cataloging public T cell receptors could reveal signatures of past pathogen exposure. An early release that covered about 600 HLA-typed donors contained 300 to 350 gigabases of sequencing data and around 80 million unique TCR sequences. A separate validation cohort of over a hundred different subjects was used in addition to the roughly 670-subject first cohort. A later analysis re-examined previously published TCR beta repertoires from more than 650 donors and added high-resolution HLA genotyping to investigate patterns of TCR occurrence. To predict cytomegalovirus infection status, the study combined high-throughput TCR immunosequencing, statistical association of individual TCRs with disease status, and machine learning. A later genetic analysis took genome-wide SNP genotypes for 398 of the 666 donors and used that subset as a discovery cohort. Roughly 5 DR-DQ haplotypes were handled as single units for association and clustering, since linkage in the cohort was strong. An earlier analysis of roughly 600 of the donors used high-throughput TCR beta sequencing to judge whether each TCR beta V gene segment behaved as functional or pseudogenic. Rather than using new phenotypic data, the later analysis identified candidate immune exposures from TCR beta sequences and from how often those sequences occurred across donors. Donor age, sex, ethnicity and CMV serostatus were compiled alongside the repertoire data. Every repertoire in the discovery cohort had been generated on one and the same sequencing platform. Typing coverage differed by locus: A, B, C, DRB1 and DQB1 were typed in roughly 620-640 donors, DQA1 in approximately 520, DPA1 in approximately 600, and DPB1 in 400 to 490. Among the approximately 430 genotyped donors, approximately 81% belonged to the genetic ancestry cluster associated with self-reported Caucasian donors. Using immunosequencing, the study profiled T cell repertoires from about 620 subjects and related those repertoires to cytomegalovirus serostatus.

Library preparation used the immunoSEQ multiplex PCR assay. A mixture of 60 forward primers for TCR Vbeta segments and 13 reverse primers for TCR Jbeta segments was used in the multiplex PCR. The CDR3 region of rearranged TCR beta genes was amplified from genomic DNA with a multiplex PCR assay. On the Illumina HiSeq System, the amplified TCR beta libraries were sequenced as 87-base-pair reads. Turning to the authors' computational methods: Across the 670 or so repertoires, a later analysis counted approximately 83 million unique TCR beta chains, approximately 10 million of which were shared by at least two donors. A nearest-neighbor algorithm error-corrected the raw reads and collapsed the reads into unique sequences, merging closely related sequences to remove PCR and sequencing errors. V, D and J gene segments were assigned by aligning CDR3 sequences to IMGT reference sequences. For a sequence to be retained, at least a six-nucleotide match to both a V gene segment and a J gene segment was required. A rearrangement counted as productive if the CDR3 had no stop codons and remained in frame with V and J, and every other rearrangement counted as non-productive. CDR3 was defined according to IMGT convention as the region running from the second conserved V-encoded cysteine to the conserved J-encoded phenylalanine. The earlier analysis of about 530 of the donors excluded any sequence lacking an unambiguous match to a single V gene segment. In an earlier analysis of about 590 of the donors, a V segment was called functional when productive rearrangements were above 56.7%, and segregating when the standard deviation between donors exceeded 5%. To diagnose cytomegalovirus status from the catalog of TCR beta chain sequences, a statistical classification framework was built. In a later analysis, TCR nucleotide sequences were compared against IMGT/GENE-DB human TR gene sequences so that V and J genes could be assigned. Using the TCRdist pipeline, a later analysis assigned CDR3 sequences along with most-parsimonious VDJ recombination scenarios. A later analysis defined each TCR beta chain by its CDR3 amino acid sequence plus V-gene family, and excluded reads lacking a unique V-gene family. In a later analysis, 500 to 700 highly shared, low-generation-probability nucleotide sequences were removed to address suspected cross-contamination and a sequencing artifact. In a later analysis, a clonal expansion index for each public chain was calculated from normalized within-repertoire ranks of inferred template counts. In a later analysis, generation probabilities were computed using a VDJ recombination model fitted to out-of-frame rearrangements, and the results were checked against IGoR. In a later analysis, TCR-TCR, TCR-HLA and TCR-CMV co-occurrence was scored with hypergeometric tests, and a repertoire-size bias correction was applied to TCR pairs. To estimate false discovery rates, a later analysis permuted the HLA or CMV assignments 20 times. In a later analysis, co-occurring TCRs were grouped using DBSCAN, with TCRdist sequence similarity added in when clustering inside HLA-allele-positive subsets. Co-occurrence clustering excluded repertoires with fewer than 30,000 or more than 120,000 public chains, plus five with anomalous nucleotide sharing. TCRdb stores this immuneACCESS table with in-frame sequences only. Part of the clones is absent; in the studies checked, under half of the shortfall reflects unresolved V genes, and no reason is known for the rest. V, J and clone size reflect that table, while D and trimming were determined from the DNA. The sample table shows about 140,000 clones, and roughly 83% are seen once. Together, the top ten hold 3.1% of the sample.

The investigation overall reported the following: In a later analysis, TCR association rates were found to vary across HLA loci, with the most associated TCRs seen for DRB1 alleles and the fewest for HLA-C alleles. The authors suggested that the approach could potentially be generalized to other disease states and immunological phenotypes. Immune exposure information for the cohort was limited to CMV serostatus. An association between a missense DCLRE1C variant and V-gene and J-gene trimming of TCR beta chains was found in a later genetic analysis and replicated in an independent cohort. A further reported finding was that TCR beta sequences accurately predicted the HLA-A and HLA-B alleles for most subjects in the first cohort. Cytomegalovirus status was reported to be diagnosed by the classifier with high specificity and sensitivity in both the original and validation cohorts. Most TCR sequences were observed very rarely across donors, whereas some public TCRs were present in many individuals. A later analysis found that HLA-associated TCR beta chains were more clonally expanded and had lower generation probabilities than equally common non-associated chains. Sequencing depth was assumed to be roughly uniform across donors in the presence/absence analyses, though that assumption may not hold. According to a later analysis, parvovirus B19, influenza, CMV and Epstein-Barr virus appeared linked to several top co-occurrence clusters. Because some donors lacked HLA typing at each locus, the association tests relied only on the typed subset. A later analysis found that most CMV-associated TCR beta chains appeared HLA-restricted, with HLA associations seemingly driven largely by CMV exposure. The 87-base-pair reads could not distinguish some IMGT-functional V segments, including TRBV6-2 and TRBV6-3, so those segments were excluded. In vitro tests confirmed that a few of the cytomegalovirus-associated TCR beta chains recognize cytomegalovirus antigens. The cohort was sequenced for TCR beta chains only, and without alpha or paired-chain data the features that could be detected were limited. Compared with the 666-donor mean, donors in an Asian-associated ancestry cluster had fewer N-insertions in productive TCRs, according to a later genetic analysis. In a later analysis, around 17,000 TCR beta sequences were associated with specific HLA alleles at a false discovery rate of 0.05. Assigning TCR associations to individual alleles was difficult when HLA alleles, especially DR and DQ, strongly co-occurred. A cluster of highly shared sequence variants was judged likely to represent a technical artifact of the sequencing pipeline. The earlier analysis of approximately 590 of the donors excluded 15 to 20 rarely observed V segments, including chromosome 9 orphons, because counts were too low. A total of around 150 TCR beta chains were listed by the study as associated with cytomegalovirus. Broadly in line with IMGT annotations, most TCR beta V segments showed up in productive rearrangements about 87% or about 30% of the time in an earlier analysis of about 500 of the donors. Correlated functional status among segregating V segments might reflect linkage disequilibrium, but an unknown experimental factor could not be ruled out.

Of note for this clone: Which antigen it targets is not known. Per-base quality was not reported, and no clone a single base away is much larger than it.

The CDR3 goes from the cysteine to the phenylalanine over 15 residues. Just the 45-base CDR3 DNA is kept, in frame starting at base 1. The germline V gene sets CDR1 to SGHRS and CDR2 to YFSETQ. V lost 1 base and J lost 2 bases; the stretch between them is 12 bases long. The cohort was made up of 650 to 700 healthy bone marrow donors. At the time of sampling, all cohort members were nominally healthy, though unrecorded immune exposures were likely present. The donor was CMV seronegative and was included in the group of about 350 seronegative cohort members. A peripheral blood sample was collected from each donor, and TCR beta sequencing was performed on peripheral blood mononuclear cells. The Qiagen DNeasy Blood Extraction Kit was used to extract genomic DNA from the blood cell samples.

The sequence links TRBV5-1 to TRBJ1-2, and perhaps TRBD1 as D gene, on 6 matching bases. The sequencing input was PBMCs. The clonotype originates from a female donor in good health and CMV-seronegative. The DNA reads TGCGCCAGCAGCTTGTTGCAGGGGACAAACTATGGCTACACCTTC. Its amino acids are CASSLLQGTNYGYTF.